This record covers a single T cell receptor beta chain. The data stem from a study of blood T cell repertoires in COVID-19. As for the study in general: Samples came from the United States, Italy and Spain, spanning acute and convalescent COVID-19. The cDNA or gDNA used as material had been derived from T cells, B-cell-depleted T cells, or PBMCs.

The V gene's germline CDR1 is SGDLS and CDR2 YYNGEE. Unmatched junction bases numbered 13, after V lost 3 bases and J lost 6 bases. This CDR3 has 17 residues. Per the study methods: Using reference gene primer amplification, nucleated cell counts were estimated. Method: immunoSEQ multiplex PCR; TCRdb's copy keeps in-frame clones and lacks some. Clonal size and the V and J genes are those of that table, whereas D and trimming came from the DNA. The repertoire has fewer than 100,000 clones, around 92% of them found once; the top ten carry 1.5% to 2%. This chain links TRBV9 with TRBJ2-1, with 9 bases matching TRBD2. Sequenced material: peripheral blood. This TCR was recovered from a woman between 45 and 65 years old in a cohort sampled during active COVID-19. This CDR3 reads CASSAPRAGGRSNEQFF. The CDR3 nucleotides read TGTGCCAGCAGCGCCCCCAGGGCGGGGGGGCGGTCCAATGAGCAGTTCTTC.